The entry below gives a single TCR beta chain sequence along with its context. This sample is drawn from a study of blood T cell repertoires in COVID-19. In the original processing: Amplification of reference gene primers provided the estimated nucleated cell counts. The assay was immunoSEQ multiplex PCR, and TCRdb's table has in-frame clones only and misses some. The V and J calls and the clone size are those of that table, but D and trimming were determined from the DNA. The sample lists a few hundred thousand clones; around 85% were seen once. The receptor's source is a man in his sixties with acute or convalescent COVID-19. Sequencing input: peripheral blood.

The CDR3 region is CAWSVVGPTNEKLFF. CDR3 nucleotides: TGTGCCTGGAGTGTGGTCGGTCCAACTAATGAAAAACTGTTTTTT. This sequence joins TRBV30 and TRBJ1-4; D unclear. Germline V gene lookup returns CDR1 GTSNPN and CDR2 SVGIG (reference sequence). CDR3 length equals 15 residues. The ends were cut back, 0 bases at V and 0 bases at J, with 8 bases in the middle. The full variable domain, with the rest looked up from reference TRBV30 and TRBJ1-4, is SQTIHQWPATLVQPVGSPLSLECTVEGTSNPNLYWYRQAAGRGLQLLFYSVGIGQISSEVPQNLSASRPQDRQFILSSKKLLLSDSGFYLCAWSVVGPTNEKLFFGSGTQLSVL.